Each of the 21 T cell receptor beta chains below was sequenced from the same sample in a study of blood T cells in healthy people across ages. A J-beta primer mix and a sample-barcoded 5' primer were used in a second PCR of roughly 7 to 12 cycles. TCRdb reprocessed the 5' RACE reads via MiXCR and lists one record per CDR3 protein. This table has fewer than 2,000,000 distinct CDR3 sequences, about 31% appearing once. The sequenced sample was blood. The receptors here all came from a woman aged 25-40 years in good health.

In its sample, this clonotype was seen a few times. The chain employs TRBV7-9 and TRBJ1-2; 12 nucleotides align to TRBD1. The V and J ends lost 7 bases and 6 bases, in that order; junction bases with no gene match: 6. The CDR3 loop spans 14 amino acids. Germline loops: CDR1 SEHNR, CDR2 FQNEAQ (reference sequence). CDR3 amino acids: CASNPGQGAHGYTF. Written as DNA, the CDR3 is TGTGCCAGCAACCCGGGACAGGGGGCCCATGGCTACACCTTC. Full variable domain (outside the CDR3, taken from reference TRBV7-9 and TRBJ1-2): DTGVSQNPRHKITKRGQNVTFRCDPISEHNRLYWYRQTLGQGPEFLTYFQNEAQLEKSRLLSDRFSAERPKGSFSTLEIQRTEQGDSAMYLCASNPGQGAHGYTFGSGTRLTVV.

The chain employs TRBV6-5 and TRBJ1-4, with D uncertain. V lost 4 bases, J lost 3 bases, and 12 bases lay in between. The germline V gene has CDR1 MNHEY and CDR2 SVGAGI. The CDR3 runs to 15 residues. In nucleotides, the CDR3 is TGTGCCAGCAGTTCCCACGTAGCGGCTAATGAAAAACTGTTTTTT. Translating gives CASSSHVAANEKLFF.

This clonotype was seen more than once but under ten times. This rearrangement joins TRBV20-1 to TRBJ1-5; a possible D gene is TRBD1 (5 bases). The germline gives CDR1 DFQATT, CDR2 SNEGSKA (reference sequence). CDR3 length: 16 residues. Trimming left V 6 bases short and J 2 bases short, with 20 bases between. CDR3 coding DNA: TGCAGTGCCGCGAACTTTCCGACAGTGGGCAATCAGCCCCAGCATTTT. Translated: CSAANFPTVGNQPQHF.

The table lists this clonotype with many counts. The chain combines TRBV28 with TRBJ2-1, with 14 bases lining up with TRBD2. Per germline, CDR1 MDHEN and CDR2 SYDVKM. V was pared by 8 bases and J by 9 bases, with 18 bases of the junction left unmatched. The CDR3 loop spans 18 amino acids. The CDR3 region is CASVSSLGTSGSGGEQFF. The CDR3 DNA reads as TGTGCCAGCGTCTCCTCGTTAGGGACTAGCGGGAGTGGGGGTGAGCAGTTCTTC. Complete variable domain (other parts from reference TRBV28 and TRBJ2-1): DVKVTQSSRYLVKRTGEKVFLECVQDMDHENMFWYRQDPGLGLRLIYFSYDVKMKEKGDIPEGYSVSREKKERFSLILESASTNQTSMYLCASVSSLGTSGSGGEQFFGPGTRLTVL.

The CDR3 DNA follows: TGTGCCACCAGCCGTGACCCCAAGGCCGGGACTGAAGCTTTCTTT. Translating gives CATSRDPKAGTEAFF. The gene calls are TRBV15 and TRBJ1-1, with D hard to call. This CDR3 is built from 15 residues. Germline V gene data show CDR1 as LNHNV and CDR2 as YYDKDF (reference sequence). The ends were cut back, 5 bases at V and 5 bases at J, with 18 bases in the middle. Complete variable domain (other parts from reference TRBV15 and TRBJ1-1): DAMVIQNPRYQVTQFGKPVTLSCSQTLNHNVMYWYQQKSSQAPKLLFHYYDKDFNNEADTPDNFQSRRPNTSFCFLDIRSPGLGDTAMYLCATSRDPKAGTEAFFGQGTRLTVV.

The chain joins TRBV4-1 to TRBJ2-2; 12 bases are shared with TRBD2. There are 23 residues in the CDR3. J lost 6 bases, V lost 3 bases, and 26 bases had no gene match. Germline V gene sequence: CDR1 MGHRA, CDR2 YSYEKL. The DNA of the CDR3 is TGCGCCAGCAGCCAGGGTGGACAGGGGCGCCTTCCTTCTAGCGGGAGGGCCGCCGGGGAGCTGTTTTTT. Translation: CASSQGGQGRLPSSGRAAGELFF.

There are many counts of this clonotype. The chain employs TRBV5-1 and TRBJ2-3; possible D gene TRBD1, 6 bases. The V gene lost 4 bases and the J gene lost 0 bases, with 12 bases spanning the gap. This CDR3 spans 15 amino acids. Germline values: CDR1 SGHRS, CDR2 YFSETQ. CDR3 nucleotides: TGCGCCAGCAGCACCTGGACAGTTAGCACAGATACGCAGTATTTT. This sequence encodes CASSTWTVSTDTQYF.

This chain links TRBV3-1 with TRBJ1-2; D possibly corresponds to TRBD1 (6 bases). Germline V gives CDR1 LGHDT, CDR2 YNNKEL (reference sequence). V dropped 4 bases and J dropped 0 bases, with 12 bases sitting between them. This CDR3 contains 15 residues. The DNA for the CDR3 is TGTGCCAGCAGCCCGGGACACCTAGCTAACTATGGCTACACCTTC. This translates into CASSPGHLANYGYTF.

The chain carries TRBV24-1 and TRBJ2-2; 7 bases align to TRBD2. The CDR3 is made up of 13 amino acids. Germline CDR1 reads KGHDR; CDR2 reads SFDVKD. The V segment lost 12 bases and the J segment 2 bases; nucleotides outside the gene matches: 5. CDR3 protein: CAHGTINTGELFF. CDR3 bases: TGTGCCCATGGGACTATCAACACCGGGGAGCTGTTTTTT.

This clonotype showed up just a few times. This chain uses TRBV14 with TRBJ2-3; D is uncertain. V shed 1 base and J shed 13 bases, with 15 bases lying between them. The germline V gene has CDR1 SGHDN and CDR2 FVKESK. The CDR3 runs to 13 residues. CDR3 coding DNA: TGTGCCAGCAGCCAAGTGGCTGGTCCCCCGAAGTATTTT. This gives the protein CASSQVAGPPKYF.

V gene TRBV7-9 combines with J gene TRBJ1-5, with unresolved D. With 5 bases removed from V and 4 bases from J, the gap between germline ends came to 12 bases. CDR1 is SEHNR and CDR2 is FQNEAQ in the germline V gene (reference sequence). The CDR3 spans 14 residues. CDR3 DNA sequence: TGTGCCAGCAGCGGACGGTATCTAAATCAGCCCCAGCATTTT. Encoded protein: CASSGRYLNQPQHF. Full variable domain (outside the CDR3, taken from reference TRBV7-9 and TRBJ1-5): DTGVSQNPRHKITKRGQNVTFRCDPISEHNRLYWYRQTLGQGPEFLTYFQNEAQLEKSRLLSDRFSAERPKGSFSTLEIQRTEQGDSAMYLCASSGRYLNQPQHFGDGTRLSIL.

This clonotype was detected many times. This rearrangement joins TRBV12-3 or TRBV12-4 to TRBJ2-3; 8 nucleotides match TRBD1. The CDR3 is 12 residues long. J lost 14 bases, V lost 2 bases, and 6 bases had no gene match. The CDR3 is CASSLQGAVRYF. CDR3 sequence (DNA): TGTGCCAGCAGTTTACAGGGGGCGGTTCGGTATTTT.

V is TRBV5-1 and J is TRBJ1-2, with 8 bases identical to TRBD1. The germline V gene has CDR1 SGHRS and CDR2 YFSETQ. This CDR3 is 15 amino acids long. Germline trimming cut 0 bases from V and 4 bases from J; bases unmatched to any gene: 5. As DNA, the CDR3 is TGCGCCAGCAGCTTGGCCTCGACAGGGGCCTATGGCTACACCTTC. Its translation is CASSLASTGAYGYTF.

This CDR3 reads CASSIQPGRNYEQYF. Here the CDR3 DNA reads TGTGCCAGCAGTATTCAACCGGGTCGCAACTACGAGCAGTACTTC. This chain links TRBV12-3 or TRBV12-4 with TRBJ2-7; no clear D gene. The CDR3 is made up of 15 amino acids. Trimming removed 5 bases at V and 3 bases at J, with 17 bases between.

A single count supports this clonotype. The junction departs from the called germline gene at one end, perhaps through a read error. The chain has TRBV9 and TRBJ1-2; D unclear. The CDR3 has 10 amino acids. Germline CDR1 and CDR2: SGDLS and YYNGEE. The CDR3 DNA follows: TGTGCCGGCAGCGGACCGGGCTACACCTTC. It specifies CAGSGPGYTF. Looking up the rest from reference TRBV9 and TRBJ1-2 gives the full variable domain: DSGVTQTPKHLITATGQRVTLRCSPRSGDLSVYWYQQSLDQGLQFLIQYYNGEERAKGNILERFSAQQFPDLHSELNLSSLELGDSALYFCAGSGPGYTFGSGTRLTVV.

This clonotype was counted only a few times. V gene TRBV6-1 combines with J gene TRBJ2-5; 10 bases line up with TRBD2. V trimming: 1 base; J trimming: 7 bases; junction bases outside the gene matches: 6. Germline-derived CDR1 and CDR2 are MNHNS and SASEGT. The CDR3 spans 15 residues. The CDR3 DNA reads as TGTGCCAGCAGTGAAGAGCGGGGGGGCCTATTGACCCAGTACTTC. Residues: CASSEERGGLLTQYF.

This chain uses TRBV7-9 with TRBJ1-2; no firm D call. CDR3 size: 14 residues. The V gene's germline CDR1 is SEHNR and CDR2 FQNEAQ (reference sequence). V dropped 2 bases and J dropped 7 bases, with 14 bases sitting between them. The CDR3 loop reads CASSLTASGTGYTF. Written as DNA, the CDR3 is TGTGCCAGCAGCTTAACGGCGTCCGGTACTGGCTACACCTTC. Supplemented by reference TRBV7-9 and TRBJ1-2, the full variable domain reads DTGVSQNPRHKITKRGQNVTFRCDPISEHNRLYWYRQTLGQGPEFLTYFQNEAQLEKSRLLSDRFSAERPKGSFSTLEIQRTEQGDSAMYLCASSLTASGTGYTFGSGTRLTVV.

Note on this clonotype: One base away lies a much larger clone, so this may be a sequencing read error. This chain joins TRBV20-1 and TRBJ2-5, with TRBD1 matching over 10 bases. This CDR3 has 14 amino acids. In germline, CDR1 is DFQATT, CDR2 SNEGSKA (reference sequence). CDR3 bases: TGCAATGCTAGCGACAGGGGGCGAGGGGAGACCCAGTACTTC. Residues: CNASDRGRGETQYF.

This clonotype was counted ten times or more. The chain links TRBV20-1 to TRBJ2-3; no definite D call. Germline V gene data show CDR1 as DFQATT and CDR2 as SNEGSKA (reference sequence). The CDR3 covers 12 residues. Trimming cost V 3 bases and J 2 bases, with 6 bases left between them. The CDR3 loop is CSARALTDTQYF. Here the CDR3 DNA reads TGCAGTGCTAGGGCCCTCACAGATACGCAGTATTTT.

This clonotype was seen once. A much more abundant neighbour one base away suggests this may be a read error. This sequence joins TRBV4-1 and TRBJ2-5, with TRBD2 identical over 9 bases. The V gene end was trimmed by 4 bases and the J gene end by 11 bases; junction bases not matched to a gene: 26. Per germline, CDR1 MGHRA and CDR2 YSYEKL. This CDR3 contains 19 residues. Here the CDR3 reads CASSRPLRMTSGFSYKQYF. The CDR3 region has the DNA TGCGCCAGCAGCCGCCCCTTAAGGATGACTAGCGGATTTTCCTACAAGCAGTACTTC.

This clonotype was picked up a small number of times. Written as DNA, the CDR3 is TGCAGCCTCGACAGGGGGCTTGAGCCCCAGCATTTT. Translation gives CSLDRGLEPQHF. The rearrangement joins TRBV20-1 to TRBJ1-5; 10 bases map to TRBD1. CDR3 length: 12 residues. Per the germline V gene, CDR1 is DFQATT and CDR2 is SNEGSKA (reference sequence).